Listed below are T cell receptor beta chains from one sample, sequenced in a study of blood T cell repertoires in COVID-19. Libraries were prepared by immunoSEQ multiplex PCR; TCRdb keeps only in-frame clonotypes and omits some of them. Counted here are 140,000 to 150,000 clones, about 87% occurring once; the ten biggest clones make up approximately 2.5%. The specimen was peripheral blood. The source is a human donor with COVID-19, enrolled during active disease. The donor label of this sample is uncertain. Both conserved end residues are trimmed from each CDR3.

V gene	CDR3 protein
TRBV11-3	ASSFPGTVNSPLH
TRBV19	ARDSKTY
TRBV10-2	ASSDGTGVSPLH
TRBV7-8	ASSRQITEAF
TRBV10-2	ASSERQGVDNQPQH
TRBV15	ATSRGGAWMGNTIY
TRBV11-2	ASSSGTGLEQY
TRBV7-3	ASSLFGTGSYEQY
TRBV7-9	ASSSDSQPQH
TRBV11-3	ASSLDDEAQF
TRBV6-5	ASTPSGAHREKLF
TRBV29-1	SVPLEQETQY
TRBV5-4	ASSPVMTGSYNEQF
TRBV3-1/TRBV3-2	ASSPPEGAAGYT
TRBV7-3	ASSPSQRLGPQY
TRBV7-7	ASSSPTPGATEAF
TRBV5-4	ASGPGQGDYEQY
TRBV27	ASSSWGHQNTEAF
TRBV3-1/TRBV3-2	ASSQGQGVGQF
TRBV19	ASTLGRGHAYEQY
TRBV6-5	ASSTTQQETQY
TRBV6-2/TRBV6-3	ASSYSTSAETQY
TRBV7-9	ASSPRTGINEKLF
TRBV30	AWSVRQDGYT
TRBV11-2	ASSLETGGRANEKLF
TRBV5-4	ASSRGSSLAGDVEQF
TRBV5-4	ASSLQHGAGPQETQY
TRBV5-4	ASSLGGSSYNSPLH
TRBV4-1	ASSQDLELDTQY
TRBV29-1	SVDAGTGFVSGELF
TRBV27	ASSHDREVSTQH
TRBV30	AWSQGSGNTIY
TRBV4-2	ASSQVGGGRTEAF
TRBV21-1	ASSGTSGDQETQY
TRBV27	ASSFRDRGPAF
TRBV30	AWSVLSLSEAF
TRBV5-6	ASSSRRGGPQH
TRBV2	ASTVEYNEQF
TRBV5-1	ASSLAEPGQFRGGYT
TRBV5-1	ASSLDRPGTGQGKRYEQY
TRBV25-1	ASSGTDRGVEAF
TRBV19	ASSTRANQPQH
TRBV7-6	ASSPGSYEQY